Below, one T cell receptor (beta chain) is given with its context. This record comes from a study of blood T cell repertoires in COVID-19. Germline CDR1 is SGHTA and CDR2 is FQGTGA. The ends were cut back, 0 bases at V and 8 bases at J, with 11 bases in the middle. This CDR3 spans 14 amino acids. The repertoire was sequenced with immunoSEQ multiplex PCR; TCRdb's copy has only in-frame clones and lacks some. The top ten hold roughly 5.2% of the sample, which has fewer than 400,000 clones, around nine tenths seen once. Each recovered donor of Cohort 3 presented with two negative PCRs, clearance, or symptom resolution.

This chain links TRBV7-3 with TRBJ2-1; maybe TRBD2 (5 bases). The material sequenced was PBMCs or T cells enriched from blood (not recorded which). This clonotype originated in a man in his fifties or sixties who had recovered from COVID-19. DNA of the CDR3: TGTGCCAGCAGCTTAACGAGCGGACGGGATGAGCAGTTCTTC. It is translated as CASSLTSGRDEQFF.